This TCR beta chain was identified during a study of blood T cell repertoires in COVID-19. There are 15 residues in the CDR3. V dropped 1 base and J dropped 3; count of bases not matched to a gene: 3. CDR1 is LGHNA, CDR2 YSLEER, per germline. Libraries were prepared by immunoSEQ multiplex PCR; TCRdb keeps only in-frame clonotypes and omits some of them. The repertoire holds about 88,000 clones, 86% seen once, with under 30% in the top ten. Sequencing was done on a sample of peripheral blood. The clonotype comes from a human donor in a cohort sampled during active COVID-19. The rearrangement links TRBV4-3 to TRBJ2-7, with TRBD2 matching over 10 bases. CDR3 nucleotides: TGCGCCAGCAGCCAAGGACTAGCGGGCTACTACGAGCAGTACTTC. Its protein is CASSQGLAGYYEQYF.